The table lists the clone carrying this TCR beta chain with many counts. This sample stems from a study of regulatory T cells in long-lasting Graves disease. Combining iRepertoire HTBI primers with Arm-PCR of CDR3 regions, the authors built TCR beta libraries. TCRdb called the multiplex PCR reads again in MiXCR, with one record for every CDR3 protein. This repertoire shows under 700,000 distinct CDR3 sequences, approximately 16% found once; its top ten account for roughly 25%. V was clipped by 5 bases and J by 1 base; unmatched bases: 10. This CDR3 is 16 amino acids long. The germline gives CDR1 MNHEY, CDR2 SMNVEV (reference sequence). The time point is: newly diagnosed GD, antithyroid drugs for less than 3 months. RNA extracted from PBMCs served as the sequencing template. This sample was also put to use in a study of T cells in Graves' hyperthyroidism and ophthalmopathy.

V usage is TRBV27 and J usage is TRBJ2-5; 7 positions agree with TRBD1. The TCR sequence derives from a woman aged 35-60 years with Graves disease. The sequenced sample was peripheral blood mononuclear cells (PBMCs), obtained at new diagnosis, from a patient treated with antithyroid drugs. CDR3 sequence: CASSARQGWGQETQYF. CDR3 sequence (DNA): TGTGCCAGCAGTGCAAGACAGGGATGGGGCCAAGAGACCCAGTACTTC.